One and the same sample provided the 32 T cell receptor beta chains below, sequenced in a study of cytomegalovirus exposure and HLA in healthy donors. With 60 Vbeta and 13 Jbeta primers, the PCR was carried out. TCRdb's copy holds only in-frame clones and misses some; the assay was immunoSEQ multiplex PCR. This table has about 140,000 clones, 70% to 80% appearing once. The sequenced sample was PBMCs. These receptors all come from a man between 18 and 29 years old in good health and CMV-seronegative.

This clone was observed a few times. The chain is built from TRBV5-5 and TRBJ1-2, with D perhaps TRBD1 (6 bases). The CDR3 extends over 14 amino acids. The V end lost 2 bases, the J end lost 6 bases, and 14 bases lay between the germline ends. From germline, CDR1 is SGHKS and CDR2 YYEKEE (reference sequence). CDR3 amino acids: CASSFDRSEDGYTF. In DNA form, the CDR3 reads TGTGCCAGCAGCTTCGACAGGTCTGAGGATGGCTACACCTTC.

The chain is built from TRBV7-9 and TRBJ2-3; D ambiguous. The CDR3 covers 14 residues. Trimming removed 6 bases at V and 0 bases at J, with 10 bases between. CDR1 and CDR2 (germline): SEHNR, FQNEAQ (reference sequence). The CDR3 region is CASSSPLSTDTQYF. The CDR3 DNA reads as TGTGCCAGCAGTTCCCCCCTAAGCACAGATACGCAGTATTTT.

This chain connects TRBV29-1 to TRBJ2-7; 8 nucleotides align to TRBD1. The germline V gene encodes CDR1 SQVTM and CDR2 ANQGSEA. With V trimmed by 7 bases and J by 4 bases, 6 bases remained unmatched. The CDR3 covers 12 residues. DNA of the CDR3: TGCAGCGCAGGACAGGGTGATTACGAGCAGTACTTC. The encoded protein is CSAGQGDYEQYF.

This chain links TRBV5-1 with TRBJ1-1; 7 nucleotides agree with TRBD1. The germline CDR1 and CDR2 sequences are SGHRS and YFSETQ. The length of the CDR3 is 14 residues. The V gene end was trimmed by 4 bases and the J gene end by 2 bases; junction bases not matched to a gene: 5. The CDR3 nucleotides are TGCGCCAGCAGCCCGGGAGGGGGCAACACTGAAGCTTTCTTT. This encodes CASSPGGGNTEAFF. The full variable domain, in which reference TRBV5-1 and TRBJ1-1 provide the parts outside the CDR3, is KAGVTQTPRYLIKTRGQQVTLSCSPISGHRSVSWYQQTPGQGLQFLFEYFSETQRNKGNFPGRFSGRQFSNSRSEMNVSTLELGDSALYLCASSPGGGNTEAFFGQGTRLTVV.

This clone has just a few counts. Here the CDR3 reads CASSLTGVPMNTEAFF. The CDR3 coding sequence is TGTGCCAGCAGCCTTACAGGGGTACCTATGAACACTGAAGCTTTCTTT. This rearrangement joins TRBV28 to TRBJ1-1; 7 bases line up with TRBD1. Trimming removed 6 bases from V and 0 bases from J; junction bases left unmatched: 10. Germline assignment: CDR1 MDHEN and CDR2 SYDVKM. The CDR3 is 16 residues long.

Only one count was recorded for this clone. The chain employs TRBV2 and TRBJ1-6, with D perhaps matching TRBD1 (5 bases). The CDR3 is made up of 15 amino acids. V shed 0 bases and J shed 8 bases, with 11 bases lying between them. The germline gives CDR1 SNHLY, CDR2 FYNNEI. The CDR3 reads CASSEAGHDYSPLHF. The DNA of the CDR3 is TGTGCCAGCAGTGAAGCAGGACACGATTATTCACCCCTCCACTTT.

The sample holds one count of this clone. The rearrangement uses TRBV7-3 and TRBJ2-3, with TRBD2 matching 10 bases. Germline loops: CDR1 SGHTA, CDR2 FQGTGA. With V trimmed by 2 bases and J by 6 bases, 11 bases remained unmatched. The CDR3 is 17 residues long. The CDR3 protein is CASSLGVVAGGWDTQYF. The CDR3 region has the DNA TGTGCCAGCAGCTTAGGAGTAGTAGCGGGAGGTTGGGATACGCAGTATTTT.

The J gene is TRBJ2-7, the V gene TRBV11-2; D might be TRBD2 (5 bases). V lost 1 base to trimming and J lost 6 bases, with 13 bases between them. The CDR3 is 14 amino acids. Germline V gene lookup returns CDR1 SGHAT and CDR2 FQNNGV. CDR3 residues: CASSLGGRRSEQYF. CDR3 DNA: TGTGCCAGCAGCTTAGGGGGTCGGAGGTCCGAGCAGTACTTC.

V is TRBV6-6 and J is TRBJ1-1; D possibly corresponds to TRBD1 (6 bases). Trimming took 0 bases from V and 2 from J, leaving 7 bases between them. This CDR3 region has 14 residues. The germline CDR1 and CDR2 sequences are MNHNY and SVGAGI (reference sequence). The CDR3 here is CASSYSTGNTEAFF. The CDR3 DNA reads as TGTGCCAGCAGTTACTCGACAGGTAACACTGAAGCTTTCTTT.

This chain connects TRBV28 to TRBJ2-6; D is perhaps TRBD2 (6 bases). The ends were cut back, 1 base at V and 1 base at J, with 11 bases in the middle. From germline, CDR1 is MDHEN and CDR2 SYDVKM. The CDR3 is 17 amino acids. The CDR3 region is CASSLSIGTSGANVLTF. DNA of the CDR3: TGTGCCAGCAGTTTATCTATAGGGACTTCTGGGGCCAACGTCCTGACTTTC.

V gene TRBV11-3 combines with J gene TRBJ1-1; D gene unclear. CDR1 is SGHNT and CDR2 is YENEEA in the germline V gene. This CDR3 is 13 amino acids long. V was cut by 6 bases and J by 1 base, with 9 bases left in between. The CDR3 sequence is CASRTGGNTEAFF. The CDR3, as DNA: TGTGCCAGCAGGACGGGAGGGAACACTGAAGCTTTCTTT.

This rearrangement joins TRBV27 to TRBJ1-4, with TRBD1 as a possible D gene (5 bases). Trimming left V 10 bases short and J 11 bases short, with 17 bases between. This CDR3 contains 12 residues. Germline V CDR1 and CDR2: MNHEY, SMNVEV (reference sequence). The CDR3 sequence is CATAGQTRKLFF. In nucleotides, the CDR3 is TGTGCCACCGCAGGACAAACGAGGAAACTGTTTTTT.

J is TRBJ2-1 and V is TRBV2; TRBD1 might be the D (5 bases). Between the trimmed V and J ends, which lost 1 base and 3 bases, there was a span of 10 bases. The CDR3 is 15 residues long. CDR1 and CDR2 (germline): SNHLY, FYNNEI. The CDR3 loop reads CASSEEQGIYNEQFF. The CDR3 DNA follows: TGTGCCAGCAGTGAAGAGCAGGGTATCTACAATGAGCAGTTCTTC.

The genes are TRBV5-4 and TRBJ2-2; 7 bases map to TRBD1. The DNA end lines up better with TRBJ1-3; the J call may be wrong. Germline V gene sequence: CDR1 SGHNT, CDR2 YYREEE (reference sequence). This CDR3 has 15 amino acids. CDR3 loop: CASSFDRVSGNTIYF. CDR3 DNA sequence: TGTGCCAGCAGCTTCGACAGGGTCTCTGGAAACACCATATATTTT.

The CDR3 loop is CASSTLTSGLTDTQYF. The DNA for the CDR3 is TGTGCCAGCAGCACACTGACTAGCGGGCTCACAGATACGCAGTATTTT. The chain links TRBV9 to TRBJ2-3; 10 bases match TRBD2. Germline V CDR1 and CDR2: SGDLS, YYNGEE. V was clipped by 4 bases and J by 2 bases; unmatched bases: 7. CDR3 length: 16 residues.

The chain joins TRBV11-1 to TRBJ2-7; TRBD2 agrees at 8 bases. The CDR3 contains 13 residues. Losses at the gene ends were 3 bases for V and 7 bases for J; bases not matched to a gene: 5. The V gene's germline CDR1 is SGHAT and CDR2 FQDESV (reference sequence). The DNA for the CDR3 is TGTGCCAGCAGCTTCGGACTAGCATCTGAGCAGTACTTC. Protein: CASSFGLASEQYF.

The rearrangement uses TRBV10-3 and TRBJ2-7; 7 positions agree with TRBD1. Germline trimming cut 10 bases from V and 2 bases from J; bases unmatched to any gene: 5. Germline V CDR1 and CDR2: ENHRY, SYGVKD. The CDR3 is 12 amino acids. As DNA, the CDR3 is TGTGCCACAAAAGACAGGGCCTACGAGCAGTACTTC. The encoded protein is CATKDRAYEQYF.

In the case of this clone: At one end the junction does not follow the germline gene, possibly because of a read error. The DNA of the CDR3 is TGCGCCAGCAGCTCAGAGCGGGCTCTCTACGATGAGCAGTTCTTC. Residues: CASSSERALYDEQFF. This rearrangement joins TRBV5-1 to TRBJ2-1, with D perhaps matching TRBD2 (6 bases). This CDR3 spans 15 amino acids. Germline CDR1 SGHRS, CDR2 YFSETQ.

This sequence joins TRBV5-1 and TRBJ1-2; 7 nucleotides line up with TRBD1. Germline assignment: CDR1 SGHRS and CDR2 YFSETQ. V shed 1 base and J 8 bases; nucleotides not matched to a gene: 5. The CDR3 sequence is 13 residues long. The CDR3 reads CASSLTGVAGYTF. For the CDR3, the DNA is TGCGCCAGCAGCTTGACAGGGGTAGCGGGCTACACCTTC.

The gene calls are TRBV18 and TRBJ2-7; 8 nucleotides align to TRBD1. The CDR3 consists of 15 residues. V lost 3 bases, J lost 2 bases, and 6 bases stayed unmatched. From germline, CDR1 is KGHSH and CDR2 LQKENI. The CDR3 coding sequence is TGTGCCAGCTCACCTCGCGGGACAGGCACCTACGAGCAGTACTTC. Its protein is CASSPRGTGTYEQYF.

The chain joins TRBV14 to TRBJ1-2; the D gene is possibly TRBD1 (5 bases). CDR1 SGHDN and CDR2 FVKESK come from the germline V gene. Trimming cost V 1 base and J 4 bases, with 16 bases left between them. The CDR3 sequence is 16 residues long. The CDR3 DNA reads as TGTGCCAGCAGCCAAGGTTCTCAGGGACTTGTCTATGGCTACACCTTC. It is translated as CASSQGSQGLVYGYTF.

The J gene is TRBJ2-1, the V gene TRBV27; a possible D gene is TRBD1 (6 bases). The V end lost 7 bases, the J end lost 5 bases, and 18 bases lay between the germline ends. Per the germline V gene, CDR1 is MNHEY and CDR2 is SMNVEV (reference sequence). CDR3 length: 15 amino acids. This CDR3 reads CASMAPETGHNEQFF. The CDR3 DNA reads TGTGCCAGCATGGCCCCCGAGACAGGACACAATGAGCAGTTCTTC.

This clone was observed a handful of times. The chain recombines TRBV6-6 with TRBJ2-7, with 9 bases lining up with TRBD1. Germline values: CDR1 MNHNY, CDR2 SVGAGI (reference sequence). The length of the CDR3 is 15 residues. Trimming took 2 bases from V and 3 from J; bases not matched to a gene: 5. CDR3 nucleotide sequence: TGTGCCAGCAGTTACGGGACAGGGAGAGACTACGAGCAGTACTTC. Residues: CASSYGTGRDYEQYF.

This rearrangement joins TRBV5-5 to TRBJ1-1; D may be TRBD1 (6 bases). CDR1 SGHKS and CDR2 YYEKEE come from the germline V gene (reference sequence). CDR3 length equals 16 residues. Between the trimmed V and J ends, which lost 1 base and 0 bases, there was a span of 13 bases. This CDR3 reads CASSLFLGAMNTEAFF. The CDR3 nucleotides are TGTGCCAGCAGCTTGTTTCTGGGGGCAATGAACACTGAAGCTTTCTTT. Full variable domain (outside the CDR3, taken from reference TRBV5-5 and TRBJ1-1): DAGVTQSPTHLIKTRGQQVTLRCSPISGHKSVSWYQQVLGQGPQFIFQYYEKEERGRGNFPDRFSARQFPNYSSELNVNALLLGDSALYLCASSLFLGAMNTEAFFGQGTRLTVV.

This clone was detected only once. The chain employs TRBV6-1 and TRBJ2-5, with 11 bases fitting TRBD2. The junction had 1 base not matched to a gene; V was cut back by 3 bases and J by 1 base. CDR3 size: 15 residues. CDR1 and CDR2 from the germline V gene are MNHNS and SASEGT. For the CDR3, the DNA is TGTGCCAGCAGTGATGGGACTAGCGGCCAAGAGACCCAGTACTTC. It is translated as CASSDGTSGQETQYF.

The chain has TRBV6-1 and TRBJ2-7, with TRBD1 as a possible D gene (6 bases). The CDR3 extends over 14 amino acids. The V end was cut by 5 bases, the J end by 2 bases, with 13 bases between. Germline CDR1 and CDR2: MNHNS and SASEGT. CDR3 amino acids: CASSNPGTTYEQYF. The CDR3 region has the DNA TGTGCCAGCAGTAACCCCGGGACAACCTACGAGCAGTACTTC.

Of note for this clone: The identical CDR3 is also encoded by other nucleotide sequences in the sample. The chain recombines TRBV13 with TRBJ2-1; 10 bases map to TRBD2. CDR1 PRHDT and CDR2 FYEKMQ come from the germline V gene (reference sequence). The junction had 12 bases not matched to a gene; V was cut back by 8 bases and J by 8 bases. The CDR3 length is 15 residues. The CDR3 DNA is TGTGCCAGCCATCAGGGGCTAGCGGGAGTCTATGAGCAGTTCTTC. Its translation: CASHQGLAGVYEQFF.

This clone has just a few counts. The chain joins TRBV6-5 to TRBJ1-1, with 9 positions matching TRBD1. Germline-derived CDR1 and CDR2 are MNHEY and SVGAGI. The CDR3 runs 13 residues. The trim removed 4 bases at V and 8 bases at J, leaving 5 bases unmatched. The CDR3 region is CASSLDRGDEAFF. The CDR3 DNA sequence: TGTGCCAGCAGTTTAGACAGGGGGGACGAAGCTTTCTTT.

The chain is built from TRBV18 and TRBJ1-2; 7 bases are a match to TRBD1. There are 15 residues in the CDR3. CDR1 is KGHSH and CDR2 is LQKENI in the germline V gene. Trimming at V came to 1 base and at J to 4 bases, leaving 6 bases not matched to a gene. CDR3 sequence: CASSPQGAPTYGYTF. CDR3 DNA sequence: TGTGCCAGCTCACCACAGGGGGCCCCTACCTATGGCTACACCTTC.

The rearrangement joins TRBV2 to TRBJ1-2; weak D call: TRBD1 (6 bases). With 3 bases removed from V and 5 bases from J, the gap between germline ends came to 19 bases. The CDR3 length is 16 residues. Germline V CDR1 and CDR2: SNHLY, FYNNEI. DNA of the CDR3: TGTGCCAGCAGTGATTTTGGGACAAAAGGTCCTTATGGCTACACCTTC. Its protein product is CASSDFGTKGPYGYTF.

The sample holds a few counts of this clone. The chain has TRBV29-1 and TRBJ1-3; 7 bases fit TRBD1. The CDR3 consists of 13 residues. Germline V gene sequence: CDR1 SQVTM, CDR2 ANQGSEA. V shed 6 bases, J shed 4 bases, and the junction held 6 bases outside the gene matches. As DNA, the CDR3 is TGCAGCGTCCGCCGACAGGGAGGAAACACCATATATTTT. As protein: CSVRRQGGNTIYF.

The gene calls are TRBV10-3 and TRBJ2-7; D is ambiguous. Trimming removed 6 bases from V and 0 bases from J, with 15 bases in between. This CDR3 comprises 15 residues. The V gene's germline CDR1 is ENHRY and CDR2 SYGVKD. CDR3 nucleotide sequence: TGTGCCATCAGCGCGACTGAGCTAAGCTCCTACGAGCAGTACTTC. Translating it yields CAISATELSSYEQYF.